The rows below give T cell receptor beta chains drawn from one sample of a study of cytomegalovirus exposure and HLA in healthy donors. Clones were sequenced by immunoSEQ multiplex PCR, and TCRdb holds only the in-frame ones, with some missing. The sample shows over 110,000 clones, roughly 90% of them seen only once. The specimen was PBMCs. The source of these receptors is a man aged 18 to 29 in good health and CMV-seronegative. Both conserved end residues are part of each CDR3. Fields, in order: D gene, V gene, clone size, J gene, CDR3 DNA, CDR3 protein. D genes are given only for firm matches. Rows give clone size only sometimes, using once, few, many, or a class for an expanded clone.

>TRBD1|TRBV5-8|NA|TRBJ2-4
TGTGCCAGCAGCTTGACAGGGGATAAAAACATTCAGTACTTC
CASSLTGDKNIQYF
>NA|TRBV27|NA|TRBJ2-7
TGTGCCAGCAGTCCTAGCTCCTACGAGCAGTACTTC
CASSPSSYEQYF
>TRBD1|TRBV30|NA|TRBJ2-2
TGTGCCTGGAGGGAGCCAGGGGGTTACGGGGAGCTGTTTTTT
CAWREPGGYGELFF
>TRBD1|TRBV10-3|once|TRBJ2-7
TGTGCCATCAGTGAGCAGGGACAGGGGGCCTACGAGCAGTACTTC
CAISEQGQGAYEQYF
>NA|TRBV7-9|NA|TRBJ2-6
TGTGCCAGCAGCTTAGGTGGCAGGGGCTTTGGGGCCAACGTCCTGACTTTC
CASSLGGRGFGANVLTF
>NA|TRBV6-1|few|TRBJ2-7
TGTGCCAGCAGTGACAGGGTGCTTCCCTACGAGCAGTACTTC
CASSDRVLPYEQYF
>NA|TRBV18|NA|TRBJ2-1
TGTGCCAGCTCACCATTGGGGGAGGCTTACAATGAGCAGTTCTTC
CASSPLGEAYNEQFF
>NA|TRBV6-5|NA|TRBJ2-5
TGTGCCAGCAGTTACAACGGGGACCAAGAGACCCAGTACTTC
CASSYNGDQETQYF
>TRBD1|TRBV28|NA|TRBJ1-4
TGTGCCAGCAGTAGGACAGGGGGGGGTGGTAGGGAAAAACTGTTTTTT
CASSRTGGGGREKLFF
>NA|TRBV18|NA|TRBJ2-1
TGTGCCAGCTCAGACGGGAGCTCCTACAATGAGCAGTTCTTC
CASSDGSSYNEQFF
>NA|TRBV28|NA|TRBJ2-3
TGTGCCAGCAAGAGGGCTACAGATACGCAGTATTTT
CASKRATDTQYF
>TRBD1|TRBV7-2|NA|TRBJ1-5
TGTGCCAGCAGCTTAGATGGGACAGGGGTACAGCCCCAGCATTTT
CASSLDGTGVQPQHF
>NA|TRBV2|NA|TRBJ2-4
TGTGCCAGCAGGCCCCGGGACAACAAAAACATTCAGTACTTC
CASRPRDNKNIQYF
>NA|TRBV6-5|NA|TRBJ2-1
TGTGCCAGCAGCCCGGACAGCTACAATGAGCAGTTCTTC
CASSPDSYNEQFF
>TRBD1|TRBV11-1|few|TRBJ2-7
TGTGCCAGCAGCTTAACCGGGACAGACTACGAGCAGTACTTC
CASSLTGTDYEQYF
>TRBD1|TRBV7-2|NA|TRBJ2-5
TGTGCCGTGGACAGGGGGGAAGAGACCCAGTACTTC
CAVDRGEETQYF
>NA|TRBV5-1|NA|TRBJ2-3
TGCGCCAGCAGCTTGAGGACTCCTTTCACAGATACGCAGTATTTT
CASSLRTPFTDTQYF
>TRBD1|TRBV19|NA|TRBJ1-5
TGTGCCAGTAGTGTACAGGGGGGCGATCAGCCCCAGCATTTT
CASSVQGGDQPQHF
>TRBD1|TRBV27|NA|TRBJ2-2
TGTGCCAGCAGTTTAGGGACAGGGTCCGGGGAGCTGTTTTTT
CASSLGTGSGELFF
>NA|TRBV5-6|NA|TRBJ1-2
TGTGCCAGCAGCTTGGATAGGTTGGGGACATCTAACTATGGCTACACCTTC
CASSLDRLGTSNYGYTF
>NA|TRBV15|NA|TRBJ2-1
TGTGCCACCAGCAAGGGGGGGCAGCTGCTTGAGCAGTTCTTC
CATSKGGQLLEQFF
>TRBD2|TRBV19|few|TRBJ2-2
TGTGCCAGTAGTCCGGGACTAGCGGGAGGGTTTACCGGGGAGCTGTTTTTT
CASSPGLAGGFTGELFF
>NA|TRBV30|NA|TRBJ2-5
TGTGCCTGGAGTGTACAGGGTTGGGAGACCCAGTACTTC
CAWSVQGWETQYF
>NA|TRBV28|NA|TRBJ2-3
TGTGCCAGCAGTCAGAACACAGATACGCAGTATTTT
CASSQNTDTQYF
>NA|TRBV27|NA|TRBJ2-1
TGTGCCAGCAGGGCGGAGAACAATGAGCAGTTCTTC
CASRAENNEQFF
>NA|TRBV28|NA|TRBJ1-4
TGTGCCACCTCGGTACCCCCTTTTCGCGAAAAACTGTTTTTT
CATSVPPFREKLFF
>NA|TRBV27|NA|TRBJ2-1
TGTGCCAGCAGTTTATTTTCAGGGATAAGCTCCTACAATGAGCAGTTCTTC
CASSLFSGISSYNEQFF
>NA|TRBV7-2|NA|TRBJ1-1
TGTGCCAGCAGCTTAGAAGTGGCCGCTGAAGCTTTCTTT
CASSLEVAAEAFF
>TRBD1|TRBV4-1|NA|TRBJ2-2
TGCGCCAGCAGCCAAGCAATACAGGGGTCTTTCGGGGAGCTGTTTTTT
CASSQAIQGSFGELFF
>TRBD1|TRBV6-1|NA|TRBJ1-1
TGTGCCAGCAGGAACCGGGACAGGTCTGAAGCTTTCTTT
CASRNRDRSEAFF